This T cell receptor beta chain was found in a study of identical twins. Overall study results and limits: Weaker excess sharing between twins was seen in beta out-of-frame sequences.

V was shortened by 4 bases and J by 9 bases, with 11 bases between the two germline ends. The CDR3 covers 11 residues. The germline V gene has CDR1 SGHRS and CDR2 YFSETQ. Concerning this clonotype: The target antigen is unknown.

TCRdb itself ran the 5' RACE reads through MiXCR, one entry per CDR3 protein. The data show 460,000 or so distinct CDR3 sequences, with approximately 15% seen just once and approximately 0.52% held by the top ten. These data also formed part of another study, on yellow fever vaccine responses in identical twins.

Sequences were obtained from CD4+ T cells sorted from blood. The origin of this receptor is a woman aged 18-29 years in good health. The chain carries TRBV5-1 and TRBJ2-7; D not resolved. The CDR3 DNA follows: TGCGCCAGCAGCCCGGGTGGGGTGCAGTACTTC. Translating gives CASSPGGVQYF.